These 10 T cell receptor beta chains were sequenced from one sample in a study of beta chain features in type 1 diabetes. Study outcomes and limitations: Shortening of TCRB CDR3s, moderate but significant, appeared in all four CD4+ subsets of Type 1 diabetes patients.

Their antigen targets remain unknown. Every isolated RNA sample was fully reverse transcribed, so sequencing captured expressed TCRB transcripts. Using immunoSEQ multiplex PCR, the repertoire was profiled, and TCRdb retains in-frame clones only, with some absent. The sample consists of tens of thousands of clones, around three fifths of them appearing once. The sequenced sample consisted of stem cell memory CD4+ T cells from blood. The receptor set was obtained from a man younger than 30 with type 1 diabetes.

This chain joins TRBV7-9 and TRBJ2-3, with a weak D call TRBD2 (5 bases). V was cut by 4 bases and J by 8 bases, with 16 bases left in between. CDR1 is SEHNR and CDR2 is FQNEAQ in the germline V gene (reference sequence). This CDR3 has 14 residues. DNA for the CDR3: TGTGCCAGCAGCTCGGAAACACGGACTGGTACGCAGTATTTT. It is translated as CASSSETRTGTQYF.

The sample holds a few counts of this clone. This rearrangement joins TRBV29-1 to TRBJ1-6; possible D gene TRBD1, 5 bases. Germline V lookup: CDR1 SQVTM, CDR2 ANQGSEA. CDR3 length: 13 residues. V was clipped by 4 bases and J by 10 bases, with 14 bases between them. The chain's CDR3 is CSVARDVASPLHF. The CDR3 DNA follows: TGCAGCGTTGCGCGGGACGTTGCCTCACCCCTCCACTTT. The variable domain in full, with the rest retrieved from reference TRBV29-1 and TRBJ1-6, is SAVISQKPSRDICQRGTSLTIQCQVDSQVTMMFWYRQQPGQSLTLIATANQGSEATYESGFVIDKFPISRPNLTFSTLTVSNMSPEDSSIYLCSVARDVASPLHFGNGTRLTVT.

Only one count was recorded for this clone. The gene calls are TRBV10-3 and TRBJ1-1; 7 nucleotides agree with TRBD1. Trimming cost V 6 bases and J 0 bases; bases outside gene matches: 4. Germline V gene lookup returns CDR1 ENHRY and CDR2 SYGVKD. The CDR3 sequence is 14 residues long. The CDR3 bases are TGTGCCATCAGGGGGACAGAGATGAACACTGAAGCTTTCTTT. Translation gives CAIRGTEMNTEAFF.

This clone was seen a handful of times. CDR3 nucleotide sequence: TGTGCCAGCAGTTCCTCCGGGACAGGGCTGAACGAGCAGTACTTC. It encodes CASSSSGTGLNEQYF. V gene TRBV28 combines with J gene TRBJ2-7; 9 bases agree with TRBD1. Trimming at V came to 4 bases and at J to 5 bases, leaving 9 bases not matched to a gene. The germline V gene has CDR1 MDHEN and CDR2 SYDVKM. The CDR3 extends over 15 amino acids.

The CDR3: CATSPAGENEQFF. The DNA for the CDR3 is TGTGCCACCAGCCCGGCCGGAGAGAATGAGCAGTTCTTC. The rearrangement links TRBV15 to TRBJ2-1; no reliable D call. The CDR3 runs to 13 residues. Per the germline V gene, CDR1 is LNHNV and CDR2 is YYDKDF (reference sequence). Trimming took off 5 bases at V and 7 bases at J, with 12 bases between the two ends. Complete variable domain (other parts from reference TRBV15 and TRBJ2-1): DAMVIQNPRYQVTQFGKPVTLSCSQTLNHNVMYWYQQKSSQAPKLLFHYYDKDFNNEADTPDNFQSRRPNTSFCFLDIRSPGLGDTAMYLCATSPAGENEQFFGPGTRLTVL.

J is TRBJ2-5 and V is TRBV6-5, with 7 bases aligning to TRBD1. Germline V gene lookup returns CDR1 MNHEY and CDR2 SVGAGI. This CDR3 region has 15 residues. Trimming cost V 4 bases and J 8 bases; bases outside gene matches: 13. CDR3 nucleotide sequence: TGTGCCAGCAGTTTTTCCAGGGGACAGCTCAGCACCCAGTACTTC. This sequence encodes CASSFSRGQLSTQYF.

This clone was seen a few times. The V call is TRBV11-2, the J call TRBJ2-5; D is perhaps TRBD1 (5 bases). Trimming removed 6 bases at V and 7 bases at J, with 15 bases between. CDR1 SGHAT and CDR2 FQNNGV come from the germline V gene. CDR3 length: 13 amino acids. CDR3 sequence reads: CASSPLRQGTQYF. CDR3 nucleotide sequence: TGTGCCAGCAGTCCACTCCGGCAGGGGACCCAGTACTTC.

A few counts support this clone. The chain carries TRBV5-8 and TRBJ1-1; TRBD1 might be the D (6 bases). The germline V gene has CDR1 SGHTS and CDR2 YDEGEE. The CDR3 runs 15 residues. The germline V and J ends were trimmed by 4 bases and 2 bases, with 15 bases remaining between them. CDR3 sequence reads: CASSPLDRLNTEAFF. The CDR3 nucleotides are TGTGCCAGCAGCCCACTAGACAGGCTAAACACTGAAGCTTTCTTT.

V is TRBV7-2 and J is TRBJ2-5; TRBD2 might be the D (7 bases). V dropped 3 bases and J dropped 4 bases, with 15 bases sitting between them. The CDR3 is 15 amino acids. Germline V CDR1 and CDR2: SGHTA, FQGNSA. In DNA, the CDR3 is TGTGCCAGCAGCTTCGGCGGGGGCACCGCAGAGACCCAGTACTTC. Protein product: CASSFGGGTAETQYF.

The chain recombines TRBV29-1 with TRBJ2-3; TRBD2 matches at 11 bases. Germline trimming cut 7 bases from V and 6 bases from J; bases unmatched to any gene: 15. The germline V gene has CDR1 SQVTM and CDR2 ANQGSEA. The CDR3 totals 16 residues. DNA of the CDR3: TGCAGCGCTGGGGGGATTCTAGCGGGGGGTGGCGATACGCAGTATTTT. Translated, it gives CSAGGILAGGGDTQYF.